This T cell receptor (beta chain) derives from a study of cytomegalovirus exposure and HLA in healthy donors. The CDR3 extends over 16 amino acids. Unmatched junction bases numbered 5, after V lost 2 bases and J lost 3 bases. Germline V gene sequence: CDR1 SNHLY, CDR2 FYNNEI. It was with 60 Vbeta and 13 Jbeta primers that the PCR ran. Only in-frame clones appear in the TCRdb table, and some are missing; sequencing was by immunoSEQ multiplex PCR. The data contain about 54,000 clones, approximately 77% of them singletons. Study outcomes and limitations: The authors later linked a missense DCLRE1C variant to TCR beta V- and J-gene trimming. At a 0.05 false discovery rate, a later analysis found approximately 15,000 TCR beta sequences to be associated with HLA alleles.

Comments on this clone: Its cognate antigen is unknown.

The sample taken for sequencing was PBMCs. The chain links TRBV2 to TRBJ1-2; 11 positions agree with TRBD1. This TCR was recovered from a woman aged 18-30 years in good health and CMV-seronegative. The CDR3 DNA reads as TGTGCCAGCAGTGAATTTCGGACAGGGGGCGACTATGGCTACACCTTC. This codes for CASSEFRTGGDYGYTF. Supplemented by reference TRBV2 and TRBJ1-2, the full variable domain reads EPEVTQTPSHQVTQMGQEVILRCVPISNHLYFYWYRQILGQKVEFLVSFYNNEISEKSEIFDDQFSVERPDGSNFTLKIRSTKLEDSAMYFCASSEFRTGGDYGYTFGSGTRLTVV.